Shown below are 9 T cell receptor beta chains from a single sample sequenced in a study of T-cell reconstitution after alpha-beta-depleted transplantation in children. Unique molecular identifiers were incorporated when the TCRbeta library was constructed. MiXCR was run by TCRdb on the PCR reads, yielding one entry per CDR3 protein. Here the sample spans hundreds of thousands of distinct CDR3 sequences, 15% to 20% being singletons. The sequenced sample was PBMCs, mostly from graft donor cells, obtained 360 days after TCRalphabeta/CD19-depleted stem cell transplant. Source of these receptors: a boy under two years old who had a stem cell transplant for Wiskott-Aldrich syndrome, so the T cells may come from the graft donor.

In this sample, this clonotype turned up a few times. The CDR3 DNA follows: TGTGCCAGCTCACGAGGTAATTCGGGCACTGAAGCTTTCTTT. This translates into CASSRGNSGTEAFF. The chain carries TRBV18 and TRBJ1-1; D is uncertain. The CDR3 loop spans 14 amino acids. Germline CDR1 KGHSH, CDR2 LQKENI. Trimming removed 4 bases at V and 4 bases at J, with 13 bases between. Combining the CDR3 with reference TRBV18 and TRBJ1-1 gives the whole variable domain NAGVMQNPRHLVRRRGQEARLRCSPMKGHSHVYWYRQLPEEGLKFMVYLQKENIIDESGMPKERFSAEFPKEGPSILRIQQVVRGDSAAYFCASSRGNSGTEAFFGQGTRLTVV.

This clonotype occurred a few times. The chain employs TRBV7-2 and TRBJ2-7; TRBD1 might be the D (6 bases). Trimming stripped 5 bases from V and 0 bases from J, with 14 bases between. The CDR3 is 15 amino acids. CDR1 SGHTA and CDR2 FQGNSA come from the germline V gene. CDR3 nucleotides: TGTGCCAGCAGCCTGGGGGCTTTTAGCTCCTACGAGCAGTACTTC. This sequence encodes CASSLGAFSSYEQYF.

This sequence joins TRBV4-1 and TRBJ2-7, with a weak D call TRBD1 (5 bases). CDR3 size: 15 residues. Germline CDR1 MGHRA, CDR2 YSYEKL. V was cut by 1 base and J by 6 bases, with 16 bases left in between. Here the CDR3 DNA reads TGCGCCAGCAGCCAAGGAACTGGCAGGGAAGGCGAGCAGTACTTC. Amino acids: CASSQGTGREGEQYF.

This clonotype showed up just a few times. V and J are TRBV2 and TRBJ1-5, with 9 bases that match TRBD1. Germline assignment: CDR1 SNHLY and CDR2 FYNNEI. This CDR3 has 16 amino acids. Germline trimming cut 6 bases from V and 3 bases from J; bases unmatched to any gene: 9. Written as DNA, the CDR3 is TGTGCCAGCAGGGCTATGGGACAGGGAACCAATCAGCCCCAGCATTTT. Its protein product is CASRAMGQGTNQPQHF.

The chain uses TRBV5-1 and TRBJ2-2; a possible D gene is TRBD1 (6 bases). Germline loops: CDR1 SGHRS, CDR2 YFSETQ. The CDR3 is 13 amino acids. V was trimmed by 2 bases and J by 6 bases, leaving 8 bases between them. In DNA, the CDR3 is TGCGCCAGCAGCTTCTGGGGGCCCGGGGAGCTGTTTTTT. Translating it yields CASSFWGPGELFF.

This clonotype was observed a few times. The chain uses TRBV7-9 and TRBJ2-7, with unresolved D. CDR1 is SEHNR, CDR2 FQNEAQ, per germline (reference sequence). The ends were cut back, 5 bases at V and 1 base at J, with 12 bases in the middle. The CDR3 spans 14 residues. CDR3: CASSPLRKSYEQYF. The CDR3 DNA sequence: TGTGCCAGCAGCCCTCTAAGGAAGTCCTACGAGCAGTACTTC.

In its sample, this clonotype was seen many times. The chain links TRBV12-3 or TRBV12-4 to TRBJ2-2; 10 bases align to TRBD2. With V trimmed by 6 bases and J by 4 bases, 5 bases remained unmatched. The CDR3 totals 15 residues. The CDR3 sequence: CASRSGTSATGELFF. DNA of the CDR3: TGTGCCAGCAGGTCCGGGACTAGCGCCACCGGGGAGCTGTTTTTT.

This chain uses TRBV2 with TRBJ1-5; 7 bases fit TRBD1. In germline, CDR1 is SNHLY, CDR2 FYNNEI. The CDR3 has 14 amino acids. Germline trimming cut 6 bases from V and 4 bases from J; bases unmatched to any gene: 6. The CDR3 loop is CASRRRQGNQPQHF. The CDR3 DNA follows: TGTGCCAGCAGGAGGAGACAGGGAAATCAGCCCCAGCATTTT.

This sequence joins TRBV27 and TRBJ2-3; 10 bases are a match to TRBD2. V was pared by 4 bases and J by 3 bases, with 4 bases of the junction left unmatched. CDR3 size: 15 residues. Germline values: CDR1 MNHEY, CDR2 SMNVEV (reference sequence). CDR3 in DNA: TGTGCCAGCAGTTACATAGCGGGGGGAACAGATACGCAGTATTTT. Translation gives CASSYIAGGTDTQYF.